One T cell receptor beta chain is described in this entry. Germline lookup yields CDR1 MNHEY and CDR2 SMNVEV (reference sequence). The CDR3 has 14 residues. Losses at the gene ends were 5 bases for V and 8 bases for J; bases not matched to a gene: 9. The data are from a study of blood T cell repertoires in COVID-19. Generated by immunoSEQ multiplex PCR, the TCRdb table keeps only in-frame clones and is missing some. Counted here are around 150,000 clones, about 86% occurring once; the ten biggest clones make up almost 1%. This chain connects TRBV27 to TRBJ1-2; 9 nucleotides align to TRBD1. The clonotype comes from a man younger than 30 with acute or convalescent COVID-19. Sequenced sample: peripheral blood. CDR3 bases: TGTGCCAGCAGTCCTGGGACAGGGATGCGGGGCTACACCTTC. This sequence encodes CASSPGTGMRGYTF.